The sequence of this T cell receptor beta chain was determined in a study of Graves' ophthalmopathy and Graves' hyperthyroidism. Study-level results: Blood also harbored most expanded thyroid clonotypes above 0.001 frequency.

Exclusion applied to patients with other autoimmune diseases, uncontrolled infections, pregnancy or lactation. RNA transcripts were the source from which TCR beta CDR3 regions were amplified. First-round RT-PCR relied on HTBI primers, and a second-round multiplex PCR came next. TCRdb itself ran the multiplex PCR reads through MiXCR, one entry per CDR3 protein. In the table there are hundreds of thousands of distinct CDR3 sequences, 20% to 25% of which are singletons. Germline CDR1 reads SGHRS; CDR2 reads YFSETQ. The CDR3 length is 15 residues. V lost 0 bases and J lost 9; bases outside the gene matches: 10. This clonotype was observed many times. The target antigen is unknown.

The receptor was isolated from a woman between 18 and 29 years old with stable Graves' hyperthyroidism. Some clones in this sample may be carry-over from other donors' samples. What was sequenced was peripheral blood. The chain uses TRBV5-1 and TRBJ2-7; 9 bases align to TRBD1. CDR3 sequence reads: CASSLDGYRGLGQYF. The CDR3 coding sequence is TGCGCCAGCAGCTTGGACGGGTACAGGGGGCTCGGGCAGTACTTC.